The 8 T cell receptor beta chains listed next were all sequenced from one sample in a study of T-cell reconstitution after alpha-beta-depleted transplantation in children. Preparation of the TCRbeta library involved a method that used unique molecular identifiers. TCRdb re-called the PCR reads with MiXCR, one entry per CDR3 protein. The sample lists a few hundred thousand distinct CDR3 sequences, roughly a quarter occurring once. The specimen was PBMCs, collected before TCRalphabeta/CD19-depleted stem cell transplant. The receptor set was obtained from a girl aged 2-9 years with Fanconi anemia, due to receive a stem cell transplant.

This clonotype was seen at least ten times. DNA for the CDR3: TGTGCCATCAGTGAGTCGAAAGCCAACATTCAGTACTTC. Protein product: CAISESKANIQYF. The V and J genes are TRBV10-3 and TRBJ2-4, with D unresolved. This CDR3 is built from 13 residues. The ends were cut back, 0 bases at V and 7 bases at J, with 7 bases in the middle. Germline V gene sequence: CDR1 ENHRY, CDR2 SYGVKD.

This clonotype was detected ten times or more. The chain joins TRBV6-1 to TRBJ2-7; TRBD1 agrees at 9 bases. After removal of 4 bases from V and 5 bases from J, the junction contained 9 bases not matched to a gene. CDR1 and CDR2 from the germline V gene are MNHNS and SASEGT. CDR3 length: 15 residues. The chain's CDR3 is CASSGTGGAGDEQYF. As DNA, the CDR3 is TGTGCCAGCAGTGGCACAGGGGGCGCGGGTGACGAGCAGTACTTC.

The chain joins TRBV29-1 to TRBJ2-5, with 9 bases that match TRBD1. CDR1 and CDR2 from the germline V gene are SQVTM and ANQGSEA. V trimming: 7 bases; J trimming: 4 bases; junction bases outside the gene matches: 7. The length of the CDR3 is 13 residues. CDR3 bases: TGCAGCGCCCAGACAGGGGGAGTAGAGACCCAGTACTTC. This translates into CSAQTGGVETQYF.

The genes are TRBV9 and TRBJ1-1, with D unclear. CDR1 and CDR2 from the germline V gene are SGDLS and YYNGEE. This CDR3 has 13 amino acids. V was trimmed by 0 bases and J by 8 bases, leaving 11 bases between them. CDR3 region: CASSVGATGEAFF. The CDR3 DNA sequence: TGTGCCAGCAGCGTAGGTGCGACGGGGGAAGCTTTCTTT.

This chain connects TRBV27 to TRBJ1-2; D gene ambiguous. V was shortened by 8 bases and J by 4 bases, with 14 bases between the two germline ends. The germline V gene encodes CDR1 MNHEY and CDR2 SMNVEV (reference sequence). The CDR3 sequence is 13 residues long. CDR3 nucleotides: TGTGCCAGCGGGATTACCTCGGCCTATGGCTACACCTTC. Translated: CASGITSAYGYTF.

This chain joins TRBV20-1 and TRBJ2-1; D uncertain. Germline V gives CDR1 DFQATT, CDR2 SNEGSKA (reference sequence). The CDR3 has 12 amino acids. Deletions cut 6 bases from V and 6 bases from J, with 12 bases between. The CDR3 loop reads CSALSRGNEQFF. The CDR3 DNA reads TGCAGTGCCCTCTCCCGCGGCAATGAGCAGTTCTTC.

This clonotype was observed many times. The rearrangement joins TRBV7-3 to TRBJ1-1; 7 bases fit TRBD1. This CDR3 contains 14 residues. Trimming took 6 bases from V and 1 from J; bases not matched to a gene: 5. Looked up from germline, CDR1 is SGHTA and CDR2 is FQGTGA. This CDR3 reads CASSPTGPNTEAFF. CDR3 coding DNA: TGTGCCAGCAGTCCGACAGGGCCGAACACTGAAGCTTTCTTT.

The chain recombines TRBV29-1 with TRBJ2-1, with D hard to call. This CDR3 contains 13 residues. The V gene's germline CDR1 is SQVTM and CDR2 ANQGSEA. V lost 6 bases and J lost 4, with 13 bases in between. CDR3 nucleotide sequence: TGCAGCGTACTCCTTTACGATTACAATGAGCAGTTCTTC. Its translation: CSVLLYDYNEQFF.